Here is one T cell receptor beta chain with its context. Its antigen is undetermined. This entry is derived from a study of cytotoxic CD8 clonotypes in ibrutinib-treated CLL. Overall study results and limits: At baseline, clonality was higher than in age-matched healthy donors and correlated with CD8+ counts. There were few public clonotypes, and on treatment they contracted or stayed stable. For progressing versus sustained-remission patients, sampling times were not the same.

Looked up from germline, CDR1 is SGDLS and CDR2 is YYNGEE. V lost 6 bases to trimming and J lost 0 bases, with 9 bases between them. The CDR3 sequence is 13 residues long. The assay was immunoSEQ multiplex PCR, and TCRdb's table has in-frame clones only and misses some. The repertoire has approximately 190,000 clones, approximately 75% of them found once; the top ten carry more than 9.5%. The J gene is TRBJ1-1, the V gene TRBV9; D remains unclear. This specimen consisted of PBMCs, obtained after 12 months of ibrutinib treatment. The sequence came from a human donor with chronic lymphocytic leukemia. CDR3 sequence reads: CASTVGLNTEAFF. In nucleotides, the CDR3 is TGTGCCAGCACGGTGGGGTTGAACACTGAAGCTTTCTTT. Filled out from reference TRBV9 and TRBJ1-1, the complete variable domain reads DSGVTQTPKHLITATGQRVTLRCSPRSGDLSVYWYQQSLDQGLQFLIQYYNGEERAKGNILERFSAQQFPDLHSELNLSSLELGDSALYFCASTVGLNTEAFFGQGTRLTVV.